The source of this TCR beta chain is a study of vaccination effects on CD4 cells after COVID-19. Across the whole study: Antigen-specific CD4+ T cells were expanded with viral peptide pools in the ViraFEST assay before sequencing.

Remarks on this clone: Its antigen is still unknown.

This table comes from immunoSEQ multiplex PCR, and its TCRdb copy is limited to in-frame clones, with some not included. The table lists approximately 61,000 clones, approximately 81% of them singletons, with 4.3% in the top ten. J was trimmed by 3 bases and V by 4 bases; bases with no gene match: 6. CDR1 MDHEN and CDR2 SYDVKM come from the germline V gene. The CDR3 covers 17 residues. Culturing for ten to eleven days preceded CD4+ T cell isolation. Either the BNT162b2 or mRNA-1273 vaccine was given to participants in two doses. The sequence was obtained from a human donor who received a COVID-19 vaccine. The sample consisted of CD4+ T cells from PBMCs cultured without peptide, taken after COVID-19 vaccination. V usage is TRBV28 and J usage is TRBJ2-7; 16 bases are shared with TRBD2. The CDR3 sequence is CASSSPGTSGRDYEQYF. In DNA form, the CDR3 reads TGTGCCAGCAGTTCGCCGGGGACTAGCGGGAGGGACTACGAGCAGTACTTC.